The 29 T cell receptor beta chains given below trace back to one sample, sequenced in a study of cytomegalovirus exposure and HLA in healthy donors. 13 Jbeta primers and 60 Vbeta primers were used for the PCR. Sequenced by immunoSEQ multiplex PCR; TCRdb stores in-frame clones only, minus some. In the table there are 150,000 or so clones, approximately 82% of which are singletons. Sample: PBMCs. The receptor source for this set is a woman aged 50 to 60 in good health and CMV-seropositive.

The chain couples TRBV7-2 to TRBJ2-1; no firm D call. Germline V CDR1 and CDR2: SGHTA, FQGNSA. The CDR3 is 12 residues long. V lost 5 bases to trimming and J lost 10 bases, with 12 bases between them. The CDR3 sequence: CASSTPFGEQFF. CDR3 DNA sequence: TGTGCCAGCAGCACCCCTTTTGGCGAGCAGTTCTTC.

V is TRBV2 and J is TRBJ2-3; TRBD2 agrees at 7 bases. V trimming: 6 bases; J trimming: 1 base; junction bases outside the gene matches: 7. CDR1 is SNHLY, CDR2 FYNNEI, per germline. This CDR3 is built from 15 residues. Written as DNA, the CDR3 is TGTGCCAGCAGCCAAAGCGGGGCCCGCACAGATACGCAGTATTTT. It yields the protein CASSQSGARTDTQYF.

The chain couples TRBV9 to TRBJ1-1; D is unresolved. Germline V gene sequence: CDR1 SGDLS, CDR2 YYNGEE. The CDR3 covers 13 residues. Trimming took 3 bases from V and 0 from J, leaving 6 bases between them. The CDR3 region is CASSGGVNTEAFF. As DNA, the CDR3 is TGTGCCAGCAGCGGCGGGGTGAACACTGAAGCTTTCTTT. Together with reference TRBV9 and TRBJ1-1, the CDR3 gives the full variable domain: DSGVTQTPKHLITATGQRVTLRCSPRSGDLSVYWYQQSLDQGLQFLIQYYNGEERAKGNILERFSAQQFPDLHSELNLSSLELGDSALYFCASSGGVNTEAFFGQGTRLTVV.

The chain links TRBV15 to TRBJ2-7; D gene unclear. Germline V gene lookup returns CDR1 LNHNV and CDR2 YYDKDF (reference sequence). The germline V and J ends were trimmed by 7 bases and 2 bases, with 15 bases remaining between them. The CDR3 is 14 amino acids. CDR3 in amino acids: CATKIDWQTYEQYF. CDR3 bases: TGTGCCACCAAAATTGATTGGCAGACCTACGAGCAGTACTTC.

This clone was detected only once. The rearrangement joins TRBV9 to TRBJ1-1; a weak D match, TRBD1 (5 bases). V was shortened by 3 bases and J by 4 bases, with 16 bases between the two germline ends. The CDR3 is 15 amino acids. CDR1 and CDR2 (germline): SGDLS, YYNGEE. The CDR3 loop is CASSATGTGGTEAFF. CDR3 DNA sequence: TGTGCCAGCAGCGCCACCGGGACGGGGGGCACTGAAGCTTTCTTT.

This chain connects TRBV14 to TRBJ2-1; 7 bases map to TRBD2. CDR3 length equals 21 residues. Germline V gives CDR1 SGHDN, CDR2 FVKESK. The V segment lost 1 base and the J segment 1 base; nucleotides outside the gene matches: 19. CDR3 amino acids: CASSQVRGPTSWVESYNEQFF. CDR3 bases: TGTGCCAGCAGCCAAGTCCGAGGCCCGACTAGCTGGGTGGAATCCTACAATGAGCAGTTCTTC.

This clone was seen a single time. The chain uses TRBV7-8 and TRBJ2-5, with 7 bases identical to TRBD2. The CDR3 is 14 residues long. Trimming cost V 5 bases and J 4 bases; bases outside gene matches: 7. Germline CDR1 is SGHVS and CDR2 is FQNEAQ. CDR3 loop: CASSPPGGRETQYF. DNA for the CDR3: TGTGCCAGCAGCCCCCCGGGCGGGAGAGAGACCCAGTACTTC. Full variable domain (outside the CDR3, taken from reference TRBV7-8 and TRBJ2-5): GAGVSQSPRYKVAKRGQDVALRCDPISGHVSLFWYQQALGQGPEFLTYFQNEAQLDKSGLPSDRFFAERPEGSVSTLKIQRTQQEDSAVYLCASSPPGGRETQYFGPGTRLLVL.

This chain connects TRBV11-2 to TRBJ2-7, with a possible D match to TRBD2 (6 bases). CDR1 and CDR2 from the germline V gene are SGHAT and FQNNGV. V lost 2 bases and J 0 bases, leaving 11 bases between the germline ends. The CDR3 is 15 amino acids. CDR3 coding DNA: TGTGCCAGCAGCTTATTGGCGGGGCCCTCCTACGAGCAGTACTTC. Translating gives CASSLLAGPSYEQYF.

The chain carries TRBV27 and TRBJ2-3; D is undetermined. The CDR3 runs to 15 residues. The germline V gene encodes CDR1 MNHEY and CDR2 SMNVEV (reference sequence). V was clipped by 0 bases and J by 0 bases, with 7 bases between them. The CDR3 is CASSLSSLSTDTQYF. The CDR3 nucleotides read TGTGCCAGCAGTTTATCTTCCCTTAGCACAGATACGCAGTATTTT.

The CDR3 DNA follows: TGTGCCAGCAGGATACCGGGACAGAGCGGTGGCTACACCTTC. This codes for CASRIPGQSGGYTF. This chain joins TRBV6-5 and TRBJ1-2; 7 bases line up with TRBD1. Germline CDR1 MNHEY, CDR2 SVGAGI. Trimming removed 6 bases from V and 7 bases from J; junction bases left unmatched: 11. The CDR3 sequence is 14 residues long.

This chain links TRBV15 with TRBJ2-7, with TRBD1 as a possible D gene (5 bases). Germline V gene data show CDR1 as LNHNV and CDR2 as YYDKDF (reference sequence). This CDR3 has 13 residues. V gave up 10 bases and J gave up 0 bases, with 13 bases separating them. The CDR3 DNA follows: TGTGCCATAAGACAGACGAGCTCCTACGAGCAGTACTTC. Protein: CAIRQTSSYEQYF.

The chain has TRBV7-6 and TRBJ2-7; tentatively, D is TRBD1 (6 bases). The V end lost 1 base, the J end lost 5 bases, and 6 bases lay between the germline ends. Germline CDR1 reads SGHVS; CDR2 reads FNYEAQ. The CDR3 consists of 12 residues. The CDR3 nucleotides are TGTGCCAGCAGCTTAGACAGGGACGAGCAGTACTTC. Translating gives CASSLDRDEQYF.

In its sample, this clone was seen once. The chain couples TRBV5-1 to TRBJ1-4; possibly TRBD1 for D (6 bases). The ends were cut back, 4 bases at V and 0 bases at J, with 16 bases in the middle. This CDR3 has 17 residues. The germline CDR1 and CDR2 sequences are SGHRS and YFSETQ. CDR3 amino acids: CASSPKQGSSTNEKLFF. Written as DNA, the CDR3 is TGCGCCAGCAGCCCCAAACAGGGCTCATCAACTAATGAAAAACTGTTTTTT.

The chain carries TRBV6-1 and TRBJ2-7; 7 bases align to TRBD1. V shed 6 bases and J 5 bases; nucleotides not matched to a gene: 7. The CDR3 runs to 13 residues. Per the germline V gene, CDR1 is MNHNS and CDR2 is SASEGT. The CDR3 sequence: CASSRQGEDEQYF. CDR3 bases: TGTGCCAGCAGCAGACAGGGTGAGGACGAGCAGTACTTC.

This clone was counted only a few times. The chain has TRBV10-3 and TRBJ2-7; 8 nucleotides match TRBD2. Per germline, CDR1 ENHRY and CDR2 SYGVKD. The CDR3 extends over 18 amino acids. V lost 0 bases and J lost 0; bases outside the gene matches: 10. CDR3 residues: CAISESKMSGGGSYEQYF. The DNA for the CDR3 is TGTGCCATCAGTGAGTCCAAGATGTCGGGGGGGGGCTCCTACGAGCAGTACTTC.

The chain couples TRBV5-1 to TRBJ2-7; tentative D call: TRBD1 (6 bases). Germline CDR1 and CDR2: SGHRS and YFSETQ. This CDR3 comprises 16 residues. Trimming stripped 3 bases from V and 5 bases from J, with 21 bases between. The CDR3 spells CASSSTQRKQGNEQYF. In DNA, the CDR3 is TGCGCCAGCAGCTCGACCCAACGAAAACAGGGAAACGAGCAGTACTTC.

The rearrangement joins TRBV9 to TRBJ2-1, with D tentatively TRBD2 (5 bases). There are 19 residues in the CDR3. The ends were cut back, 4 bases at V and 7 bases at J, with 30 bases in the middle. Germline V gene data show CDR1 as SGDLS and CDR2 as YYNGEE. As DNA, the CDR3 is TGTGCCAGCAGCTTCCGCCAAGACTACACTACAGATTCCGAAAATGAGCAGTTCTTC. It is translated as CASSFRQDYTTDSENEQFF.

The chain couples TRBV30 to TRBJ1-6, with D maybe TRBD1 (5 bases). The CDR3 has 16 residues. The germline V gene encodes CDR1 GTSNPN and CDR2 SVGIG (reference sequence). V gave up 0 bases and J gave up 0 bases, with 9 bases separating them. CDR3 amino acids: CAWSVYGGSYNSPLHF. CDR3 DNA sequence: TGTGCCTGGAGTGTTTACGGGGGCTCCTATAATTCACCCCTCCACTTT.

The V call is TRBV7-2, the J call TRBJ2-1; 11 positions match TRBD2. The germline CDR1 and CDR2 sequences are SGHTA and FQGNSA. V lost 5 bases to trimming and J lost 4 bases; unmatched junction nucleotides: 7. The CDR3 is 16 residues long. CDR3 bases: TGTGCCAGCAGCCCGAGACTAGCGGGGAGATACAATGAGCAGTTCTTC. It encodes CASSPRLAGRYNEQFF. Complete variable domain (other parts from reference TRBV7-2 and TRBJ2-1): GAGVSQSPSNKVTEKGKDVELRCDPISGHTALYWYRQSLGQGLEFLIYFQGNSAPDKSGLPSDRFSAERTGGSVSTLTIQRTQQEDSAVYLCASSPRLAGRYNEQFFGPGTRLTVL.

The chain joins TRBV6-6 to TRBJ2-1, with TRBD2 matching 10 bases. Germline CDR1 MNHNY, CDR2 SVGAGI (reference sequence). V dropped 6 bases and J dropped 9; count of bases not matched to a gene: 11. The CDR3 runs to 15 residues. The CDR3 DNA reads TGTGCCAGCAGCCTAGGGCCTAGCGGGGGACGTGAGCAGTTCTTC. It translates to CASSLGPSGGREQFF.

The rearrangement uses TRBV6-6 and TRBJ1-5; D is unclear. Germline CDR1 and CDR2: MNHNY and SVGAGI (reference sequence). There are 14 residues in the CDR3. V lost 7 bases and J lost 0, with 10 bases in between. The CDR3 reads CASTVRDSNQPQHF. For the CDR3, the DNA is TGTGCCAGCACAGTGAGGGATAGCAATCAGCCCCAGCATTTT.

This sequence joins TRBV2 and TRBJ1-2; D may be TRBD1 (5 bases). Germline CDR1 reads SNHLY; CDR2 reads FYNNEI. There are 15 residues in the CDR3. The V end was cut by 2 bases, the J end by 0 bases, with 10 bases between. The CDR3 DNA reads as TGTGCCAGCAGTGAAAGCGGGGCCACTAACTATGGCTACACCTTC. This encodes CASSESGATNYGYTF.

In this sample, this clone turned up a few times. This chain connects TRBV7-2 to TRBJ1-1; unclear D gene. Trimming took off 8 bases at V and 1 base at J, with 11 bases between the two ends. There are 13 residues in the CDR3. Germline V lookup: CDR1 SGHTA, CDR2 FQGNSA. The CDR3 nucleotides are TGTGCCAGCCAAGTGCAGGCGAACACTGAAGCTTTCTTT. Residues: CASQVQANTEAFF.

This clone was counted a single time. The chain recombines TRBV7-6 with TRBJ2-3; TRBD2 matches at 13 bases. V shed 7 bases and J 0 bases; nucleotides not matched to a gene: 7. The CDR3 has 17 amino acids. Germline V gene data show CDR1 as SGHVS and CDR2 as FNYEAQ. CDR3 in DNA: TGTGCCAGCACCCCAGGGACTAGCGGGGTTAGCACAGATACGCAGTATTTT. Amino acid sequence: CASTPGTSGVSTDTQYF.

This rearrangement joins TRBV6-1 to TRBJ1-2, with TRBD1 matching over 9 bases. J was trimmed by 7 bases and V by 6 bases; bases with no gene match: 3. In germline, CDR1 is MNHNS, CDR2 SASEGT. CDR3 length equals 12 residues. CDR3 sequence (DNA): TGTGCCAGCAGGGACAGGGGCGGTGGCTACACCTTC. This codes for CASRDRGGGYTF.

This clone was seen more than once but under ten times. This chain links TRBV7-3 with TRBJ2-1, with 7 bases aligning to TRBD2. This CDR3 has 14 amino acids. Germline V gene lookup returns CDR1 SGHTA and CDR2 FQGTGA. With 2 bases clipped from V and 5 bases from J, the junction kept 3 bases outside the gene matches. As DNA, the CDR3 is TGTGCCAGCAGCTTAGCTAGCGGAAACAATGAGCAGTTCTTC. Protein: CASSLASGNNEQFF.

The chain employs TRBV19 and TRBJ1-5; tentatively, D is TRBD1 (5 bases). Trimming removed 3 bases from V and 4 bases from J, with 10 bases in between. The CDR3 runs to 14 residues. The germline gives CDR1 LNHDA, CDR2 SQIVND (reference sequence). The CDR3, as DNA: TGTGCCAGTAGTATGGACGGGGGTAATCAGCCCCAGCATTTT. Translated: CASSMDGGNQPQHF.

The rearrangement links TRBV5-6 to TRBJ2-2; 12 bases are a match to TRBD2. CDR1 is SGHDT and CDR2 is YYEEEE in the germline V gene. The V gene end was trimmed by 4 bases and the J gene end by 7 bases; junction bases not matched to a gene: 14. The CDR3 runs to 18 residues. CDR3 loop: CASSLPTSGGPDGGELFF. The CDR3 DNA is TGTGCCAGCAGCCTCCCGACTAGCGGGGGCCCCGACGGCGGGGAGCTGTTTTTT.

The chain is built from TRBV5-4 and TRBJ2-1; TRBD1 might be the D (5 bases). The CDR3 covers 15 residues. V dropped 0 bases and J dropped 4 bases, with 11 bases sitting between them. The V gene's germline CDR1 is SGHNT and CDR2 YYREEE (reference sequence). Here the CDR3 DNA reads TGTGCCAGCAGCTTGGTAGGGGCGCGATACAATGAGCAGTTCTTC. Protein sequence: CASSLVGARYNEQFF.